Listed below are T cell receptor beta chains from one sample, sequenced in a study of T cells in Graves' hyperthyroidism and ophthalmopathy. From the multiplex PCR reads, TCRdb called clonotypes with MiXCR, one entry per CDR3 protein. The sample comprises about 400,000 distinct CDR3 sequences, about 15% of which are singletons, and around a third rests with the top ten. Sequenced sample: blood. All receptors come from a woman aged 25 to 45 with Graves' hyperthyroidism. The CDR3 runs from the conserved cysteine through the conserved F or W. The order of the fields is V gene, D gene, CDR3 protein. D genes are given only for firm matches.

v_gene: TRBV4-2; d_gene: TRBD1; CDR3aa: CASSHGQGKETQYF
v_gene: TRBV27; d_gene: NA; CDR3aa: CASSLLPGIADTQYF
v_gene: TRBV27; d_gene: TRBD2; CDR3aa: CASRSLSVSGTYNEQFF
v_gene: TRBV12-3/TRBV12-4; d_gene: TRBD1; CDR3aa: CASSFGQGNQPQHF
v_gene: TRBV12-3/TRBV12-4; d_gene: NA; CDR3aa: CASNSDYSPLHF
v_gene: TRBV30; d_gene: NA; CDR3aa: CAWSVPGPRWETQYF
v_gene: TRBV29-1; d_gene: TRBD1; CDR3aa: CSAPTGGGANVLTF
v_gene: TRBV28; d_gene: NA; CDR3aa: CASTLGVTDTQYF
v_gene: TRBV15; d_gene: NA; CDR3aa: CATSRTGQANYGYTF
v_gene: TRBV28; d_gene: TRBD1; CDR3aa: CASISRTGPRETQYF
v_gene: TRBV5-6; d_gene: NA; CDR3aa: CASSLVSGQGEKLFF
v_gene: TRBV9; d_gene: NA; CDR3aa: CASSVVSEGAQPQHF
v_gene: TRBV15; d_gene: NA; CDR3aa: CATSRDLTDTQYF
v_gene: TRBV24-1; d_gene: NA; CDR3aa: CATSDSTGANTGELFF
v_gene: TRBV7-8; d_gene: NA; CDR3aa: CASLHLWADTGELFF
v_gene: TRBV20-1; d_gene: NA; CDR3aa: CSVSREVDSPLHF
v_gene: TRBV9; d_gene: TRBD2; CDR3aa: CASSGGLAGIEQYF
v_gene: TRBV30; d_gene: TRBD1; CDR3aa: CAWSPLFDREGYTF
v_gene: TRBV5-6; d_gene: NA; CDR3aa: CASSYGTTHQPQHF
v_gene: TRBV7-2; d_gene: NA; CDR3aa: CASSARGFNEKLFF
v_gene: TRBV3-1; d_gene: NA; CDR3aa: CASSQGGLYNSPLHF
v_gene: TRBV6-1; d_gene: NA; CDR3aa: CASSPTSIFYEQYF
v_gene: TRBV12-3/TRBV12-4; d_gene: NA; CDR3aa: CASRSGTTFNQPQHF
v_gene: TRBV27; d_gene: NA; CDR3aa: CASSLRTSMNTGELFF
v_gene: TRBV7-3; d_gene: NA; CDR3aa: CASSQDPTGGGEQFF
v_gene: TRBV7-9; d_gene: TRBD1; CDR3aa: CASSRDSRREKLFF
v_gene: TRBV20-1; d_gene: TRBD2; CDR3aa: CSAREGGETQYF
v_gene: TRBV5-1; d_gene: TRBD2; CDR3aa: CASATEPSGSTDTQYF
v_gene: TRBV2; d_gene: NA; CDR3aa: CASSEQPAAYNSPLHF
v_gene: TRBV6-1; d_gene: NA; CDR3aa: CASWRKIDTQYF
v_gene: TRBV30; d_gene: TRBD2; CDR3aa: CAWTSGRPYEQYF
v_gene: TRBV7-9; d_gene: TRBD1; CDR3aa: CASSIGTVSTDTQYF
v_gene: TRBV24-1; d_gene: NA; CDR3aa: CATSDRQDRPYEQYF
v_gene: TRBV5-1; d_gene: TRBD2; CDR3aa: CASSFASGITDTQYF
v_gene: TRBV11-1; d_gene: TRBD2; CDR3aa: CASSSRLAGHTGELFF
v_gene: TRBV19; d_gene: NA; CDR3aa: CASSTGQLREQYF
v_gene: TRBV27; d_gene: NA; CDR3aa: CASSLDWAGNEQFF
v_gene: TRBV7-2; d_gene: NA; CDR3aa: CASSLAYGGLAFF
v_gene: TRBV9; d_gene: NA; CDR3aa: CASSGPRGEQYF
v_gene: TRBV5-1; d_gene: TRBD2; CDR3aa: CASSPGLVNTGELFF
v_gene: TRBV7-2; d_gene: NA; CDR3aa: CASSLASTPTNEQFF
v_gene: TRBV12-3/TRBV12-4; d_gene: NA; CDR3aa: CASSLTGTFTDTQYF
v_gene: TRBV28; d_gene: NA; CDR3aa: CASSPTPGERSNQPQHF
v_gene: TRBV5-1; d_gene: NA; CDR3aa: CASAPSVRLELMNTEAFF
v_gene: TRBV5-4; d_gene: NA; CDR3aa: CASSPRETSTDTQYF
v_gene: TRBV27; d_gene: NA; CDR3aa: CASSQDSSNQPQHF
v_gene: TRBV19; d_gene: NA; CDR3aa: CASSISHDQPQHF
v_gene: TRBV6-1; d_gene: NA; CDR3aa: CASSNTITGVPFYEQYF
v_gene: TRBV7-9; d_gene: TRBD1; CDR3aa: CASSGTGTGDYEQYF
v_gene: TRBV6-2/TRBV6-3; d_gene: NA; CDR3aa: CASSYGRGNYGYTF
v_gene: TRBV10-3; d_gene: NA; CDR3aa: CAISESLYEQYF
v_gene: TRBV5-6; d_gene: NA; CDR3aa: CASSLRMLSDEQFF
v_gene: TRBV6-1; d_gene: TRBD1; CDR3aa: CASSSPRQGASYEQYF
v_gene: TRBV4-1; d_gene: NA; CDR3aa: CASSQGREVNYGYTF
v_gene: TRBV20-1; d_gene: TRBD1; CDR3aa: CSALGTGVEKLFF
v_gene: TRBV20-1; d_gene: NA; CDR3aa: CSASRRVSTSNQPQHF
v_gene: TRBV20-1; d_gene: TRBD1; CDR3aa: CSARIDRATTNEKLFF
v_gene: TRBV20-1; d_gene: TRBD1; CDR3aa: CSAGQGAGETQYF
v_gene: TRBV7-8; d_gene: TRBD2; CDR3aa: CASSLLAGDVAYF